This T cell receptor (beta chain) stems from a study of blood T cell repertoires in COVID-19. The method was immunoSEQ multiplex PCR; TCRdb's version includes in-frame clones alone and lacks a portion of them. The table has a few hundred thousand clones, around 89% seen once. The CDR3 sequence is 14 residues long. Germline-derived CDR1 and CDR2 are SEHNR and FQNEAQ (reference sequence). After removal of 4 bases from V and 8 bases from J, the junction contained 7 bases not matched to a gene. The origin of this receptor is a woman between 40 and 55 years old who had recovered from COVID-19. Material for sequencing was peripheral blood. The chain is built from TRBV7-9 and TRBJ1-4; 7 bases are a match to TRBD1. CDR3: CASSSGQEGEKLFF. The CDR3 nucleotides are TGTGCCAGCAGCTCAGGACAGGAAGGAGAAAAACTGTTTTTT.